These 17 T cell receptor beta chains originate from one sample sequenced in a study of T cells in Graves' hyperthyroidism and ophthalmopathy. Amplified regions were TCR beta CDR3 sequences from RNA transcripts. First-round RT-PCR of the TCR CDR3 relied on the HTBI primer set. TCRdb called the multiplex PCR reads again in MiXCR, with one record for every CDR3 protein. The sample records 400,000 to 500,000 distinct CDR3 sequences, about 14% being singletons. The specimen was blood. These receptors were obtained from a man between 18 and 29 years old with Graves' ophthalmopathy.

There are many counts of this clonotype. The chain recombines TRBV12-3 or TRBV12-4 with TRBJ2-3, with D perhaps matching TRBD2 (5 bases). V was clipped by 6 bases and J by 6 bases, with 13 bases between them. This CDR3 contains 13 residues. The CDR3 nucleotides are TGTGCCAGCAGCCGGGAAGTCACGGATACGCAGTATTTT. The encoded protein is CASSREVTDTQYF.

The genes are TRBV12-3 or TRBV12-4 and TRBJ2-5, with D uncertain. The CDR3 is made up of 13 amino acids. V was clipped by 6 bases and J by 4 bases, with 12 bases between them. CDR3 amino acids: CASSPLTRETQYF. CDR3 sequence (DNA): TGTGCCAGCAGCCCCCTCACCCGAGAGACCCAGTACTTC.

The chain uses TRBV5-1 and TRBJ2-5; D remains unclear. The CDR3 runs to 14 residues. Trimming shortened V by 5 bases and J by 1 base, and 12 bases separated the two germline ends. The V gene's germline CDR1 is SGHRS and CDR2 YFSETQ. This chain's CDR3 is CASSPFVTQETQYF. In nucleotides, the CDR3 is TGCGCCAGCAGTCCGTTCGTCACCCAAGAGACCCAGTACTTC.

This clonotype was seen at least ten times. A read error may produce the germline difference seen at one junction end. The CDR3 reads CASSLAGDREVPAQYF. As DNA, the CDR3 is TGTGCCAGCAGCCTAGCGGGGGACCGTGAGGTTCCAGCCCAGTACTTC. J is TRBJ2-5 and V is TRBV7-2; 10 bases match TRBD2. CDR1 and CDR2 from the germline V gene are SGHTA and FQGNSA. This CDR3 is built from 16 residues.

This clonotype was observed at least ten times. The chain has TRBV20-1 and TRBJ1-6; TRBD1 might be the D (6 bases). CDR3 length: 15 residues. Trimming took 5 bases from V and 8 from J, leaving 19 bases between them. CDR1 DFQATT and CDR2 SNEGSKA come from the germline V gene (reference sequence). The CDR3 is CSADDGGAQDSPLHF. CDR3 nucleotides: TGCAGTGCTGATGATGGGGGGGCTCAGGATTCACCCCTCCACTTT.

This clonotype showed up just a few times. The chain couples TRBV7-9 to TRBJ2-3, with D perhaps TRBD2 (5 bases). Germline V gene lookup returns CDR1 SEHNR and CDR2 FQNEAQ (reference sequence). V was clipped by 5 bases and J by 1 base, with 13 bases between them. The CDR3 extends over 15 amino acids. The CDR3 sequence: CASSRGNSGTDTQYF. DNA of the CDR3: TGTGCCAGCAGCCGAGGGAACTCAGGCACAGATACGCAGTATTTT.

This clonotype appeared many times. The V and J genes are TRBV13 and TRBJ2-3; possible D gene TRBD2, 5 bases. Trimming removed 0 bases at V and 1 base at J, with 11 bases between. Germline-derived CDR1 and CDR2 are PRHDT and FYEKMQ (reference sequence). The CDR3 runs to 16 residues. Here the CDR3 reads CASSLGLAPGTDTQYF. The DNA for the CDR3 is TGTGCCAGCAGCTTAGGGTTAGCGCCAGGCACAGATACGCAGTATTTT.

The sample holds many counts of this clonotype. The chain joins TRBV24-1 to TRBJ1-4; D not resolved. Germline CDR1 reads KGHDR; CDR2 reads SFDVKD. CDR3 length equals 12 residues. Trimming cost V 2 bases and J 6 bases, with 3 bases left between them. The CDR3 coding sequence is TGTGCCACCAGTGATTACGATGAAAAACTGTTTTTT. Translation gives CATSDYDEKLFF.

Only a few counts were recorded for this clonotype. The chain joins TRBV7-2 to TRBJ1-2; D not certain. This CDR3 comprises 17 residues. Trimming left V 1 base short and J 8 bases short, with 23 bases between. CDR1 SGHTA and CDR2 FQGNSA come from the germline V gene. This chain's CDR3 is CASSLDVSKTSRGGYTF. The CDR3 DNA reads TGTGCCAGCAGCTTAGATGTTTCCAAGACGTCCCGCGGAGGCTACACCTTC.

This clonotype was counted at least ten times. The gene calls are TRBV20-1 and TRBJ2-3, with 9 bases lining up with TRBD1. There are 14 residues in the CDR3. Germline loops: CDR1 DFQATT, CDR2 SNEGSKA (reference sequence). The junction had 10 bases not matched to a gene; V was cut back by 6 bases and J by 6 bases. CDR3 in amino acids: CSAAGTGTQDTQYF. The CDR3 DNA follows: TGCAGTGCAGCCGGGACAGGGACGCAGGATACGCAGTATTTT.

This clonotype came up many times. This rearrangement joins TRBV20-1 to TRBJ2-1; 9 nucleotides align to TRBD2. Germline CDR1 and CDR2: DFQATT and SNEGSKA (reference sequence). The CDR3 is 15 residues long. Unmatched junction bases numbered 9, after V lost 6 bases and J lost 3 bases. The CDR3 sequence is CSAASGGRDYNEQFF. The CDR3 region has the DNA TGCAGTGCGGCATCTGGCGGGAGGGACTACAATGAGCAGTTCTTC.

Many counts were recorded for this clonotype. The chain's CDR3 is CASKAVAGESNEQFF. The CDR3 coding sequence is TGCGCCAGCAAGGCAGTAGCGGGAGAGAGCAATGAGCAGTTCTTC. The chain links TRBV5-1 to TRBJ2-1, with 9 nucleotides matching TRBD2. V lost 6 bases, J lost 6 bases, and 10 bases stayed unmatched. There are 15 residues in the CDR3. Germline V CDR1 and CDR2: SGHRS, YFSETQ.

In its sample, this clonotype was seen a few times. The chain couples TRBV24-1 to TRBJ2-1; D is perhaps TRBD2 (5 bases). CDR1 and CDR2 (germline): KGHDR, SFDVKD. Trimming took 3 bases from V and 5 from J, leaving 10 bases between them. The CDR3 runs to 14 residues. CDR3 DNA: TGTGCCACCAGTGATCCTTCCGGGGACAATGAGCAGTTCTTC. It specifies CATSDPSGDNEQFF.

Only a few counts were recorded for this clonotype. The J gene is TRBJ2-5, the V gene TRBV10-3; 12 nucleotides agree with TRBD2. J gave up 4 bases and V 7 bases, and 4 bases lay outside the gene matches. The CDR3 consists of 14 residues. Germline CDR1 is ENHRY and CDR2 is SYGVKD. In DNA form, the CDR3 reads TGTGCCATCAAACCTAGCGGGGGGGCAGAGACCCAGTACTTC. It translates to CAIKPSGGAETQYF.

The chain employs TRBV18 and TRBJ2-7, with unresolved D. V was trimmed by 5 bases and J by 0 bases, leaving 11 bases between them. The V gene's germline CDR1 is KGHSH and CDR2 LQKENI. The CDR3 length is 14 residues. For the CDR3, the DNA is TGTGCCAGCTCAATACAGAGAAGCTCCTACGAGCAGTACTTC. Protein sequence: CASSIQRSSYEQYF. Looking up the rest from reference TRBV18 and TRBJ2-7 gives the full variable domain: NAGVMQNPRHLVRRRGQEARLRCSPMKGHSHVYWYRQLPEEGLKFMVYLQKENIIDESGMPKERFSAEFPKEGPSILRIQQVVRGDSAAYFCASSIQRSSYEQYFGPGTRLTVT.

At least ten counts were recorded for this clonotype. V gene TRBV5-1 combines with J gene TRBJ2-2; a possible D gene is TRBD2 (5 bases). Between the trimmed V and J ends, which lost 2 bases and 1 base, there was a span of 15 bases. Germline V gene sequence: CDR1 SGHRS, CDR2 YFSETQ. The CDR3 has 17 amino acids. This chain's CDR3 is CASSFPDLGRNTGELFF. The CDR3 coding sequence is TGCGCCAGCAGCTTCCCCGATTTAGGGAGGAACACCGGGGAGCTGTTTTTT.

V usage is TRBV7-9 and J usage is TRBJ2-7, with TRBD2 identical over 11 bases. The CDR3 has 15 residues. Germline V gives CDR1 SEHNR, CDR2 FQNEAQ (reference sequence). Losses at the gene ends were 4 bases for V and 5 bases for J; bases not matched to a gene: 7. The CDR3 region is CASSYLAGGHDEQYF. The CDR3, as DNA: TGTGCCAGCAGCTACCTAGCGGGGGGCCACGACGAGCAGTACTTC.